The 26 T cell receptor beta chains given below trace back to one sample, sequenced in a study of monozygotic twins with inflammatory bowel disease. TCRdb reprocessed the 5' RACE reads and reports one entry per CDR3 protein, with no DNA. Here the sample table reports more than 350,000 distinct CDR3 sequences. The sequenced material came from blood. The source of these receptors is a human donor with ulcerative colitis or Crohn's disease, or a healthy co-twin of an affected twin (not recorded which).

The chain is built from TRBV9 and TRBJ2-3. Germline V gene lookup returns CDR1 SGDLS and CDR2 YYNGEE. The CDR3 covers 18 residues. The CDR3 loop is CASSAQILQRSSTDTQYF.

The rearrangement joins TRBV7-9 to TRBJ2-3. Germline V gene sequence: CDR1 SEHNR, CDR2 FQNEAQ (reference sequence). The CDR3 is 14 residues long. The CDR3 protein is CASSYTESTDTQYF.

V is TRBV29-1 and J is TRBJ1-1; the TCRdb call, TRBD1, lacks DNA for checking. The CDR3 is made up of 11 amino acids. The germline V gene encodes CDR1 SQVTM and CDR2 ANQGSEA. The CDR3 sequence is CSVDRGTEAFF.

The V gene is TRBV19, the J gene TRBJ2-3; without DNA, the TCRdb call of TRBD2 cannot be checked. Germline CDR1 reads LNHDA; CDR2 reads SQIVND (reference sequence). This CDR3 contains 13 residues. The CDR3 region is CASAIGEVDTQYF.

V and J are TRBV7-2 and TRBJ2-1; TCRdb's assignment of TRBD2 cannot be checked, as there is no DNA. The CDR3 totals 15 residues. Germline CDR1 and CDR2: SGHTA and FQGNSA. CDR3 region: CASSPLAGATSEQFF.

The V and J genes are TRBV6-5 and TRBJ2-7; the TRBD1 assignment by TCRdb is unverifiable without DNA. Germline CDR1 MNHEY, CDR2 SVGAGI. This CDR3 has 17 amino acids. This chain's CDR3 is CASSYSSGTGAYYEQYF.

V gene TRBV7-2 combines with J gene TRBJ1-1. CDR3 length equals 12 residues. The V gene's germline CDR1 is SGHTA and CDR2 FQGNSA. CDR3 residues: CASNRLNTEAFF.

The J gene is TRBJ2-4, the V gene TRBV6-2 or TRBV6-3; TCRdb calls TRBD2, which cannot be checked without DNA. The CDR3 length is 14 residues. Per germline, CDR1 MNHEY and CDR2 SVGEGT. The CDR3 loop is CASSPLGGDYIQYF.

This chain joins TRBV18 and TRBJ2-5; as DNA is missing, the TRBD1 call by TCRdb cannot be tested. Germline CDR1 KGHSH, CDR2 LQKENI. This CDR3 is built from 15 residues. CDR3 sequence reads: CASSPSGTPQETQYF.

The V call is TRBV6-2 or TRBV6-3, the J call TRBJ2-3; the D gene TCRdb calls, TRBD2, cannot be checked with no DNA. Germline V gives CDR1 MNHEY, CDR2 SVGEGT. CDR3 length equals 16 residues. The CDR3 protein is CASSYRGPLSTDTQYF.

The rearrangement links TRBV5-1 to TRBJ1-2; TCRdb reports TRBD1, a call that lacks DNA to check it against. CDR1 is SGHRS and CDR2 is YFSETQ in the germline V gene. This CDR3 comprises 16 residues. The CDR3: CASSDPTETKIAGYTF.

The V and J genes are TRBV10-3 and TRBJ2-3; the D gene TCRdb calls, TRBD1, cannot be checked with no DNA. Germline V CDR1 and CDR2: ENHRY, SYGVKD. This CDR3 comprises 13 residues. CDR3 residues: CAIGTGGEDTQYF.

The CDR3 is CASGAGGEQYF. This chain uses TRBV12-3 or TRBV12-4 with TRBJ2-7; the D gene TCRdb calls, TRBD2, cannot be checked with no DNA. CDR3 length: 11 residues.

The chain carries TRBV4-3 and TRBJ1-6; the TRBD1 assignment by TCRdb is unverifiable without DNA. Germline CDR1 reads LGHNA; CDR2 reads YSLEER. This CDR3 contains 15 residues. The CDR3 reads CASSQDWTLNSPLHF.

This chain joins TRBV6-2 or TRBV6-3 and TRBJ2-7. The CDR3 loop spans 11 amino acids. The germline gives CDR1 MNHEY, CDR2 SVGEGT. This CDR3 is CASSFDYEQYF.

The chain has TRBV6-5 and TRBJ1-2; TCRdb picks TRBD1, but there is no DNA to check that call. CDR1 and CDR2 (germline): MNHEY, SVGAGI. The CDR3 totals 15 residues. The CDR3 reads CAGSSPQGAHYGYTF.

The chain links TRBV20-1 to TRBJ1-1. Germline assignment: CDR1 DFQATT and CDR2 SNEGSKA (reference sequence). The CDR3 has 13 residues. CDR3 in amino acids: CSAIALRNTEAFF.

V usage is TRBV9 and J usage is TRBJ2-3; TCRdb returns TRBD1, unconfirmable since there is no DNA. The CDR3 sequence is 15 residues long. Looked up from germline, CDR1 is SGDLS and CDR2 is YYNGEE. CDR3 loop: CASSVTWANSDTQYF.

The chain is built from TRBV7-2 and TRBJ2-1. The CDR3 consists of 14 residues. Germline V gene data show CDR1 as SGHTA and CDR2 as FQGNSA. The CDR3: CASSPARDYHEQFF.

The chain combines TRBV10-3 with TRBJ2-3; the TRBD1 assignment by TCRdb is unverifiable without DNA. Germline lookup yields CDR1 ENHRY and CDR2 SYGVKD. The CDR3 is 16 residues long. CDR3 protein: CAISESAQGWADTQYF.

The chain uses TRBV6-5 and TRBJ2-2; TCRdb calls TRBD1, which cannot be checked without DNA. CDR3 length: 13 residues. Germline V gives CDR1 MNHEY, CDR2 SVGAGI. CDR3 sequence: CASSTGWTGELFF.

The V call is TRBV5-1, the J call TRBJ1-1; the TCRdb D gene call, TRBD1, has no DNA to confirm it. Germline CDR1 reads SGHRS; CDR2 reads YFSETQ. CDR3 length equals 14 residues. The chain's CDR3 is CASSFEGQGTEAFF.

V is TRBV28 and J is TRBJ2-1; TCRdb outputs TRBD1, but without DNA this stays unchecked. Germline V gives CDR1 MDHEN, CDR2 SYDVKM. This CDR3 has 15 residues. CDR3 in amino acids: CASRPPAALYNEQFF.

CDR3 in amino acids: CASRARTEDNQPQHF. The genes are TRBV7-8 and TRBJ1-5; lacking DNA, the TRBD1 call made by TCRdb goes unchecked. Germline V gives CDR1 SGHVS, CDR2 FQNEAQ. The CDR3 contains 15 residues.

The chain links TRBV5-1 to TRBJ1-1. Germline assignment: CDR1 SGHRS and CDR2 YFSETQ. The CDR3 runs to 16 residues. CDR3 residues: CASRFDAGSMNTEAFF.

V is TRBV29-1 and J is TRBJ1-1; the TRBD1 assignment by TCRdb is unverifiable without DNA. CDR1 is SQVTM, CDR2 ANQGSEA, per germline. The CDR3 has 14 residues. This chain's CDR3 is CSVKPGTGGTEAFF.